Listed below are T cell receptor beta chains from one sample, sequenced in a study of T cell repertoires in cytomegalovirus infection. TCRdb ran MiXCR on the reads and lists one entry per CDR3 protein. The table includes around 530,000 distinct CDR3 sequences, more than 20% detected once. The source material was PBMCs. The receptors derive from a human donor in good health (CMV status not recorded). Some clones in this sample may be carry-over from other donors' samples. Each CDR3 is given with its conserved first and last residue. A D gene is named only where the DNA matches it firmly. Only some rows state a clone size, as once, few, many or a class for expanded clones.

>TRBV3-1|TRBJ2-7|TRBD1|NA
CASSPGEQGGTYEQYF
TGTGCCAGCAGCCCAGGAGAACAGGGGGGTACCTACGAGCAGTACTTC
>TRBV2|TRBJ2-1|NA|many
CASRGGDSYNEQFF
TGTGCCAGCAGGGGGGGCGACTCCTACAATGAGCAGTTCTTC
>TRBV7-8|TRBJ2-2|TRBD2|few
CASQAYGLAGNTGELFF
TGTGCCAGCCAAGCTTACGGGCTAGCGGGGAACACCGGGGAGCTGTTTTTT
>TRBV5-6|TRBJ2-1|NA|few
CASSLPPPAEQFF
TGTGCCAGCAGCTTGCCCCCCCCAGCTGAGCAGTTCTTC
>TRBV7-2|TRBJ1-2|TRBD1|many
CASSSGQGQYGYTF
TGTGCCAGCAGCTCCGGCCAGGGACAGTATGGCTACACCTTC
>TRBV6-2/TRBV6-3|TRBJ1-1|NA|NA
CASSYLQTEAFF
TGTGCCAGCAGTTACTTACAAACGGAAGCTTTCTTT
>TRBV30|TRBJ1-5|TRBD1|NA
CAWSRTGANQPQHF
TGTGCCTGGAGTCGGACAGGGGCAAATCAGCCCCAGCATTTT
>TRBV4-1|TRBJ1-1|TRBD1|NA
CASSQLRWIGRRTGAEAFF
TGCGCCAGCAGCCAACTTCGTTGGATAGGGCGGAGAACAGGGGCTGAAGCTTTCTTT
>TRBV20-1|TRBJ1-6|TRBD1|NA
CSARGQGADNSPLHF
TGCAGTGCTAGGGGTCAGGGGGCGGATAATTCACCCCTCCACTTT
>TRBV3-1|TRBJ1-6|NA|NA
CASRRGSGSYNSPLHF
TGTGCCAGCCGTCGGGGGTCGGGCTCCTATAATTCACCCCTCCACTTT
>TRBV7-2|TRBJ2-7|NA|NA
CASSQATWSDEQYF
TGTGCCAGCAGCCAGGCTACGTGGTCGGACGAGCAGTACTTC
>TRBV28|TRBJ1-1|NA|few
CASRPPTGANTEAFF
TGTGCCAGCAGACCTCCGACAGGAGCGAACACTGAAGCTTTCTTT
>TRBV30|TRBJ2-2|NA|NA
CAWSVRRNTGELFF
TGTGCCTGGAGTGTACGAAGGAACACCGGGGAGCTGTTTTTT
>TRBV7-9|TRBJ2-2|TRBD1|few
CASSLGQGSGELFF
TGTGCCAGCAGCTTGGGACAGGGGTCCGGGGAGCTGTTTTTT
>TRBV28|TRBJ2-1|NA|NA
CASSSSGSVNEQFF
TGTGCCAGCAGTTCCTCGGGCTCGGTGAATGAGCAGTTCTTC
>TRBV4-1|TRBJ2-4|NA|NA
CASSQTSAGAKNIQYF
TGCGCCAGCAGCCAAACCTCAGCGGGAGCCAAAAACATTCAGTACTTC
>TRBV13|TRBJ1-3|NA|NA
CASSLRGTGGNTIYF
TGTGCCAGCAGCTTGCGAGGTACTGGAGGAAACACCATATATTTT
>TRBV7-8|TRBJ1-5|NA|few
CASSLMAAINQPQHF
TGTGCCAGCAGCTTGATGGCGGCAATCAATCAGCCCCAGCATTTT
>TRBV6-2/TRBV6-3|TRBJ2-3|TRBD2|NA
CASSPGRGAQYF
TGTGCCAGCAGCCCCGGACGGGGGGCGCAGTATTTT
>TRBV14|TRBJ2-3|TRBD1|few
CASSQEVSRGREDTQYF
TGTGCCAGCAGCCAAGAGGTTAGCAGGGGGCGTGAAGATACGCAGTATTTT
>TRBV7-8|TRBJ1-5|NA|NA
CASSRGPSNQPQHF
TGTGCCAGCAGCCGTGGACCTAGCAATCAGCCCCAGCATTTT
>TRBV6-2/TRBV6-3|TRBJ2-1|NA|NA
CAGGTSLSEQFF
TGTGCGGGAGGTACCTCACTAAGTGAGCAGTTCTTC
>TRBV7-2|TRBJ1-4|NA|NA
CASSLGRVNEKLFF
TGTGCCAGCAGCTTAGGCAGGGTTAATGAAAAACTGTTTTTT
>TRBV12-3/TRBV12-4|TRBJ2-3|NA|NA
CATQDNERTDTQYF
TGTGCCACCCAGGACAACGAGCGCACAGATACGCAGTATTTT
>TRBV7-2|TRBJ2-2|TRBD1|many
CASQTGVIYPAGELFF
TGTGCCAGCCAGACAGGGGTAATCTATCCGGCCGGGGAGCTGTTTTTT
>TRBV7-6|TRBJ2-1|NA|few
CASSLEASSFNEQFF
TGTGCCAGCAGCTTAGAGGCTAGCAGTTTCAATGAGCAGTTCTTC
>TRBV27|TRBJ1-1|NA|NA
CASIGQTLTEAFF
TGTGCCAGCATAGGTCAGACGCTTACTGAAGCTTTCTTT
>TRBV12-3/TRBV12-4|TRBJ1-6|NA|NA
CASSLVGLSKGSPLHF
TGTGCCAGCAGTTTAGTGGGGCTTTCGAAAGGTTCACCCCTCCACTTT
>TRBV14|TRBJ2-7|NA|NA
CASSQIGRAYEQYF
TGTGCCAGCAGCCAAATTGGACGGGCCTACGAGCAGTACTTC
>TRBV7-9|TRBJ2-7|TRBD1|NA
CASRGQVPHEQYF
TGTGCCAGCAGGGGACAGGTCCCTCACGAGCAGTACTTC
>TRBV7-9|TRBJ2-2|NA|NA
CASSLVHRDTGELFF
TGTGCCAGCAGCTTAGTCCACAGGGACACCGGGGAGCTGTTTTTT
>TRBV30|TRBJ1-2|NA|few
CAWSRGGYGYTF
TGTGCCTGGAGTAGGGGGGGCTATGGCTACACCTTC
>TRBV6-2/TRBV6-3|TRBJ1-1|NA|few
CASSRAGTPARAFF
TGTGCCAGCAGCCGGGCCGGGACTCCAGCTAGGGCTTTCTTT
>TRBV7-3|TRBJ1-6|NA|NA
CASSLGGVRSPLHF
TGTGCCAGCAGCTTAGGGGGGGTACGTTCACCCCTCCACTTT
>TRBV12-3/TRBV12-4|TRBJ1-5|NA|NA
CASSLGTSNSNQPQHF
TGTGCCAGCAGTTTGGGGACATCCAATAGCAATCAGCCCCAGCATTTT
>TRBV6-2/TRBV6-3|TRBJ2-1|NA|many
CASRLPGGRDEQFF
TGTGCCAGCCGTCTGCCCGGAGGGCGTGATGAGCAGTTCTTC
>TRBV2|TRBJ2-7|NA|NA
CASSEGRGRFEQYF
TGTGCCAGCAGTGAAGGGAGGGGGCGGTTTGAGCAGTACTTC
>TRBV7-9|TRBJ2-5|TRBD2|few
CASSPRGAGGLGETQYF
TGTGCCAGCAGCCCGCGAGGAGCGGGGGGGCTGGGAGAGACCCAGTACTTC
>TRBV28|TRBJ2-1|TRBD1|NA
CASSSLTGTGGAGEQFF
TGTGCCAGCAGTTCACTTACCGGGACAGGGGGCGCGGGGGAGCAGTTCTTC
>TRBV9|TRBJ1-1|NA|NA
CASSVGTGPNTEAFF
TGTGCCAGCAGCGTAGGGACTGGACCGAACACTGAAGCTTTCTTT
>TRBV5-4|TRBJ2-1|TRBD2|few
CASSFRGVLNEQFF
TGTGCCAGCAGCTTCCGGGGGGTACTAAATGAGCAGTTCTTC
>TRBV29-1|TRBJ2-3|NA|once
CSFIDTGFVSTDTQYF
TGCAGCTTCATTGACACAGGGTTCGTGAGCACAGATACGCAGTATTTT
>TRBV20-1|TRBJ1-2|NA|NA
CSAFSGGYGYTF
TGCAGTGCTTTCTCTGGGGGCTATGGCTACACCTTC